The rows below give T cell receptor beta chains drawn from one sample of a study of shared T cell receptors in the human thymus. Profiled with immunoSEQ multiplex PCR; TCRdb holds only in-frame clones, not every one. The table records hundreds of thousands of clones, 80% to 90% of them present only once. Separately, the same data were catalogued under a study of human thymus T cells.

Sequencing used thymocytes. The receptors stem from a girl under three years old with a congenital heart defect. The CDR3 runs from the conserved cysteine through the conserved F or W. Fields, in order: V gene, J gene, clone size, D gene, CDR3 protein, CDR3 DNA. The D gene is left open where the match is weak. The size field is filled for only some rows; it gives once, few, many or a size class.

v_gene: TRBV19; j_gene: TRBJ1-2; abundance: NA; d_gene: NA; CDR3aa: CASSVPSSLPYGYTF; CDR3nt: TGTGCCAGTAGTGTCCCCTCCTCCCTACCATATGGCTACACCTTC
v_gene: TRBV28; j_gene: TRBJ2-1; abundance: once; d_gene: NA; CDR3aa: CASSLRSVGGEQFF; CDR3nt: TGTGCCAGCAGTTTACGCAGCGTCGGCGGGGAGCAGTTCTTC
v_gene: TRBV28; j_gene: TRBJ1-2; abundance: NA; d_gene: NA; CDR3aa: CASDSPGAHYGYTF; CDR3nt: TGTGCCAGCGACTCTCCAGGGGCCCACTATGGCTACACCTTC
v_gene: TRBV6-4; j_gene: TRBJ1-1; abundance: NA; d_gene: NA; CDR3aa: CASGGSSGWNTEAFF; CDR3nt: TGTGCCAGCGGCGGGTCTTCCGGGTGGAACACTGAAGCTTTCTTT
v_gene: TRBV28; j_gene: TRBJ2-7; abundance: NA; d_gene: NA; CDR3aa: CASRGERGSYEQYF; CDR3nt: TGTGCCAGCAGAGGGGAAAGGGGTTCCTACGAGCAGTACTTC
v_gene: TRBV10-3; j_gene: TRBJ1-2; abundance: NA; d_gene: TRBD1; CDR3aa: CAISFRQGNPPYGYTF; CDR3nt: TGTGCCATCAGCTTCCGACAGGGAAATCCACCCTATGGCTACACCTTC
v_gene: TRBV5-1; j_gene: TRBJ1-2; abundance: NA; d_gene: NA; CDR3aa: CASSLVAAGGYGYTF; CDR3nt: TGCGCCAGCAGCTTGGTGGCAGCCGGAGGCTATGGCTACACCTTC
v_gene: TRBV27; j_gene: TRBJ2-7; abundance: NA; d_gene: TRBD1; CDR3aa: CASQRTGIYEQYF; CDR3nt: TGTGCCAGCCAAAGGACAGGGATCTACGAGCAGTACTTC
v_gene: TRBV5-1; j_gene: TRBJ2-5; abundance: NA; d_gene: NA; CDR3aa: CASSLGSAGPFRETQYF; CDR3nt: TGCGCCAGCAGCTTGGGGTCGGCGGGACCATTTAGAGAGACCCAGTACTTC
v_gene: TRBV28; j_gene: TRBJ2-1; abundance: NA; d_gene: TRBD2; CDR3aa: CASSPGGAFYNEQFF; CDR3nt: TGTGCCAGCAGCCCCGGGGGGGCCTTCTACAATGAGCAGTTCTTC
v_gene: TRBV27; j_gene: TRBJ1-3; abundance: NA; d_gene: TRBD1; CDR3aa: CASSLNGQGPDSGNTIYF; CDR3nt: TGTGCCAGCAGCTTAAACGGACAGGGGCCGGACTCTGGAAACACCATATATTTT
v_gene: TRBV11-2; j_gene: TRBJ2-7; abundance: NA; d_gene: NA; CDR3aa: CASSSGGPYEQYF; CDR3nt: TGTGCCAGCAGCTCCGGAGGGCCCTACGAGCAGTACTTC
v_gene: TRBV25-1; j_gene: TRBJ2-7; abundance: NA; d_gene: NA; CDR3aa: CASSKFLVDRAGDEQYF; CDR3nt: TGTGCCAGCAGTAAATTTTTGGTGGACAGGGCGGGGGACGAGCAGTACTTC
v_gene: TRBV10-3; j_gene: TRBJ1-2; abundance: NA; d_gene: NA; CDR3aa: CAISEISGGGYTF; CDR3nt: TGTGCCATCAGTGAAATCTCTGGAGGTGGCTACACCTTC
v_gene: TRBV9; j_gene: TRBJ2-4; abundance: NA; d_gene: TRBD1; CDR3aa: CASSPRTGPSKNIQYF; CDR3nt: TGTGCCAGCAGCCCCCGGACAGGGCCGTCCAAAAACATTCAGTACTTC
v_gene: TRBV6-1; j_gene: TRBJ1-2; abundance: NA; d_gene: NA; CDR3aa: CASSGQYLYGYTF; CDR3nt: TGTGCCAGCAGCGGACAGTACCTCTATGGCTACACCTTC
v_gene: TRBV28; j_gene: TRBJ1-2; abundance: NA; d_gene: NA; CDR3aa: CASGRLLNYGYTF; CDR3nt: TGTGCCAGCGGAAGACTTCTCAACTATGGCTACACCTTC
v_gene: TRBV7-9; j_gene: TRBJ1-3; abundance: NA; d_gene: NA; CDR3aa: CASSLAQGTTNMRGNTIYF; CDR3nt: TGTGCCAGCAGCTTAGCGCAGGGTACGACAAACATGCGTGGAAACACCATATATTTT
v_gene: TRBV25-1; j_gene: TRBJ2-1; abundance: once; d_gene: NA; CDR3aa: CASSESQTPRSYNEQFF; CDR3nt: TGTGCCAGCAGTGAATCTCAGACTCCTCGCTCCTACAATGAGCAGTTCTTC
v_gene: TRBV7-9; j_gene: TRBJ1-2; abundance: NA; d_gene: TRBD1; CDR3aa: CASSSDRGQGGYTF; CDR3nt: TGTGCCAGCAGCTCGGACAGGGGGCAAGGCGGCTACACCTTC
v_gene: TRBV20-1; j_gene: TRBJ1-1; abundance: NA; d_gene: NA; CDR3aa: CSARSEEAFF; CDR3nt: TGCAGTGCACGATCGGAGGAAGCTTTCTTT
v_gene: TRBV11-2; j_gene: TRBJ1-3; abundance: few; d_gene: TRBD1; CDR3aa: CASSCPTGQVTGNTIYF; CDR3nt: TGTGCCAGCAGCTGTCCGACGGGACAGGTTACTGGAAACACCATATATTTT
v_gene: TRBV19; j_gene: TRBJ2-3; abundance: NA; d_gene: TRBD2; CDR3aa: CASSSSGGSDTQYF; CDR3nt: TGTGCCAGTAGTTCTAGCGGGGGGTCGGATACGCAGTATTTT
v_gene: TRBV6-5; j_gene: TRBJ1-1; abundance: NA; d_gene: NA; CDR3aa: CASSRANTEAFF; CDR3nt: TGTGCCAGCAGCCGAGCGAACACTGAAGCTTTCTTT
v_gene: TRBV6-5; j_gene: TRBJ1-4; abundance: NA; d_gene: TRBD1; CDR3aa: CASSGTGDPGKLFF; CDR3nt: TGTGCCAGCAGTGGGACAGGGGATCCTGGAAAACTGTTTTTT
v_gene: TRBV4-1; j_gene: TRBJ2-5; abundance: NA; d_gene: NA; CDR3aa: CASSQAGPRETQYF; CDR3nt: TGCGCCAGCAGCCAGGCGGGGCCGAGGGAGACCCAGTACTTC
v_gene: TRBV9; j_gene: TRBJ1-6; abundance: NA; d_gene: NA; CDR3aa: CASSVTAPNSPLHF; CDR3nt: TGTGCCAGCAGCGTAACAGCACCCAATTCACCCCTCCACTTT
v_gene: TRBV5-1; j_gene: TRBJ2-7; abundance: NA; d_gene: NA; CDR3aa: CASSLTGANSYEQYF; CDR3nt: TGCGCCAGCAGCTTGACAGGCGCTAACTCCTACGAGCAGTACTTC
v_gene: TRBV9; j_gene: TRBJ2-2; abundance: NA; d_gene: TRBD1; CDR3aa: CASSVAPRGTGPMRGTGELFF; CDR3nt: TGTGCCAGCAGCGTAGCCCCTCGCGGGACAGGGCCGATGAGGGGGACCGGGGAGCTGTTTTTT
v_gene: TRBV7-3; j_gene: TRBJ2-2; abundance: NA; d_gene: NA; CDR3aa: CASSPKSPGDTGELFF; CDR3nt: TGTGCCAGCAGTCCTAAGAGCCCAGGGGACACCGGGGAGCTGTTTTTT
v_gene: TRBV6-4; j_gene: TRBJ2-6; abundance: NA; d_gene: TRBD1; CDR3aa: CASSPRGRGRLGANVLTF; CDR3nt: TGTGCCAGCAGTCCCCGGGGCAGGGGGCGCCTCGGGGCCAACGTCCTGACTTTC
v_gene: TRBV14; j_gene: TRBJ1-6; abundance: NA; d_gene: TRBD1; CDR3aa: CASSHRDRGRGPNSPLHF; CDR3nt: TGTGCCAGCAGCCACCGGGACAGGGGGCGCGGGCCTAATTCACCCCTCCACTTT
v_gene: TRBV18; j_gene: TRBJ1-2; abundance: NA; d_gene: NA; CDR3aa: CASSPPGPHPF; CDR3nt: TGTGCCAGCTCACCACCTGGGCCGCACCCCTTC
v_gene: TRBV19; j_gene: TRBJ2-5; abundance: NA; d_gene: NA; CDR3aa: CASSLTLPVQETQYF; CDR3nt: TGTGCCAGTAGTTTAACCCTTCCGGTGCAAGAGACCCAGTACTTC
v_gene: TRBV7-7; j_gene: TRBJ1-6; abundance: NA; d_gene: TRBD1; CDR3aa: CASSFRQGKGGRSYNSPLHF; CDR3nt: TGTGCCAGCAGCTTTCGACAGGGGAAAGGTGGTAGGTCCTATAATTCACCCCTCCACTTT
v_gene: TRBV5-1; j_gene: TRBJ1-2; abundance: NA; d_gene: NA; CDR3aa: CASSPRTEPNYGYTF; CDR3nt: TGCGCCAGCAGTCCACGGACAGAACCTAACTATGGCTACACCTTC
v_gene: TRBV10-2; j_gene: TRBJ1-2; abundance: NA; d_gene: NA; CDR3aa: CASSRGHLAQKTNYGYTF; CDR3nt: TGCGCCAGCAGTCGGGGACACCTAGCTCAAAAAACTAACTATGGCTACACCTTC
v_gene: TRBV7-8; j_gene: TRBJ1-1; abundance: once; d_gene: NA; CDR3aa: CASSLAPGGWDTEAFF; CDR3nt: TGTGCCAGCAGCTTAGCCCCCGGGGGATGGGACACTGAAGCTTTCTTT
v_gene: TRBV19; j_gene: TRBJ1-1; abundance: NA; d_gene: TRBD1; CDR3aa: CASKVFFGQGKITEAFF; CDR3nt: TGTGCCAGTAAAGTATTTTTCGGACAGGGAAAAATCACTGAAGCTTTCTTT
v_gene: TRBV11-2; j_gene: TRBJ2-7; abundance: NA; d_gene: NA; CDR3aa: CASSLGSVSSYEQYF; CDR3nt: TGTGCCAGCAGCTTAGGCTCAGTTTCCTCCTACGAGCAGTACTTC
v_gene: TRBV30; j_gene: TRBJ1-1; abundance: NA; d_gene: NA; CDR3aa: CAWSHRADGNTEAFF; CDR3nt: TGTGCCTGGAGTCACAGGGCAGACGGGAACACTGAAGCTTTCTTT
v_gene: TRBV28; j_gene: TRBJ1-5; abundance: once; d_gene: NA; CDR3aa: CASSSYQYSNQPQHF; CDR3nt: TGTGCCAGCAGTTCGTATCAGTATAGCAATCAGCCCCAGCATTTT
v_gene: TRBV10-3; j_gene: TRBJ1-5; abundance: NA; d_gene: TRBD1; CDR3aa: CAISEGGQQPQHF; CDR3nt: TGTGCCATCAGTGAAGGGGGCCAACAGCCCCAGCATTTT
v_gene: TRBV10-3; j_gene: TRBJ2-5; abundance: NA; d_gene: TRBD1; CDR3aa: CAISVPTGSTQYF; CDR3nt: TGTGCCATCAGTGTTCCGACAGGGTCAACCCAGTACTTC